This entry is about one TCR beta chain. The time point: after dendritic cell vaccination, including at tumor progression/relapse. Monocyte-derived dendritic cells, cultured less than 8 days with IL-4 and GM-CSF, were pulsed with autologous tumor lysate. The data originate from a study of glioma-infiltrating T cells after dendritic cell vaccination. This CDR3 spans 13 amino acids. Germline lookup yields CDR1 SGHTA and CDR2 FQGNSA. The junction had 3 bases not matched to a gene; V was cut back by 5 bases and J by 5 bases. Clones were read by immunoSEQ multiplex PCR, and TCRdb kept only the in-frame ones, dropping some. The profile shows about 1,100 clones, roughly 82% of them singletons.

The chain carries TRBV7-2 and TRBJ2-5; 9 bases map to TRBD2. The receptor's source is a human donor with glioblastoma. Material: tumor tissue, obtained after dendritic cell vaccination. Here the CDR3 reads CASSQGLAETQYF. CDR3 in DNA: TGTGCCAGCAGCCAAGGACTAGCGGAGACCCAGTACTTC. The whole variable domain, remainder taken from reference TRBV7-2 and TRBJ2-5, is GAGVSQSPSNKVTEKGKDVELRCDPISGHTALYWYRQSLGQGLEFLIYFQGNSAPDKSGLPSDRFSAERTGGSVSTLTIQRTQQEDSAVYLCASSQGLAETQYFGPGTRLLVL.